The 31 T cell receptor beta chains reported below all come from one sample, sequenced in a study of T cell repertoires in cytomegalovirus infection. These receptors are not linked to any known antigen. Each CDR3 protein is one row after TCRdb ran MiXCR on the reads. The table lists approximately 350,000 distinct CDR3 sequences, about 35% of them singletons. The source material was cultured PBMCs, sampled from culture after CMV antigen stimulation. These receptors were collected from a human donor in good health (CMV status not recorded). Some clones in this sample may be carry-over from other donors' samples.

This chain uses TRBV7-2 with TRBJ2-2; D not resolved. V gave up 1 base and J gave up 7 bases, with 13 bases separating them. This CDR3 comprises 15 residues. Germline V CDR1 and CDR2: SGHTA, FQGNSA. CDR3 sequence: CASSLGVKRHGELFF. The CDR3 DNA follows: TGTGCCAGCAGCTTAGGCGTGAAGCGCCACGGGGAGCTGTTTTTT. The full variable domain, with the rest looked up from reference TRBV7-2 and TRBJ2-2, is GAGVSQSPSNKVTEKGKDVELRCDPISGHTALYWYRQSLGQGLEFLIYFQGNSAPDKSGLPSDRFSAERTGGSVSTLTIQRTQQEDSAVYLCASSLGVKRHGELFFGEGSRLTVL.

The chain couples TRBV7-2 to TRBJ2-5, with D hard to call. Per germline, CDR1 SGHTA and CDR2 FQGNSA. V was cut by 5 bases and J by 5 bases, with 12 bases left in between. The CDR3 runs to 13 residues. CDR3 nucleotides: TGTGCCAGCAGCCCAAACCGACGGGAGACCCAGTACTTC. This gives the protein CASSPNRRETQYF.

This clonotype was observed a handful of times. V and J are TRBV7-2 and TRBJ1-1, with D perhaps matching TRBD1 (5 bases). Germline V gene sequence: CDR1 SGHTA, CDR2 FQGNSA. V gave up 5 bases and J gave up 6 bases, with 16 bases separating them. The CDR3 loop spans 14 amino acids. CDR3 sequence reads: CASSPWAQGSEAFF. In nucleotides, the CDR3 is TGTGCCAGCAGCCCTTGGGCTCAGGGATCTGAAGCTTTCTTT.

This chain joins TRBV6-1 and TRBJ2-1, with 12 bases matching TRBD2. CDR1 is MNHNS and CDR2 is SASEGT in the germline V gene. The CDR3 covers 16 residues. V gave up 6 bases and J gave up 7 bases; unmatched junction bases: 10. CDR3 region: CASSKRLAGVGNEQFF. DNA of the CDR3: TGTGCCAGCAGCAAAAGACTAGCGGGAGTAGGAAATGAGCAGTTCTTC.

The table lists this clonotype with a few counts. The V and J genes are TRBV7-8 and TRBJ2-5, with D maybe TRBD2 (5 bases). Looked up from germline, CDR1 is SGHVS and CDR2 is FQNEAQ. The length of the CDR3 is 13 residues. The V and J ends lost 3 bases and 1 base respectively, with 6 bases between them. CDR3 amino acids: CASSFEGQETQYF. The CDR3 DNA is TGTGCCAGCAGCTTCGAGGGCCAAGAGACCCAGTACTTC.

This clonotype has only a few counts. This chain joins TRBV24-1 and TRBJ1-5, with a possible D match to TRBD1 (5 bases). The CDR3 spans 16 residues. V was trimmed by 4 bases and J by 3 bases, leaving 15 bases between them. Germline V lookup: CDR1 KGHDR, CDR2 SFDVKD. The CDR3 nucleotides are TGTGCCACCAGTGAATCGGGACGTCCAAACAATCAGCCCCAGCATTTT. Its protein product is CATSESGRPNNQPQHF.

The chain joins TRBV4-1 to TRBJ1-1; D is unresolved. Per the germline V gene, CDR1 is MGHRA and CDR2 is YSYEKL. V was pared by 1 base and J by 0 bases, with 12 bases between. The length of the CDR3 is 16 residues. CDR3 loop: CASSQVMGSMNTEAFF. CDR3 sequence (DNA): TGCGCCAGCAGCCAAGTGATGGGCAGCATGAACACTGAAGCTTTCTTT.

In the case of this clonotype: One end of the junction varies from germline; a read error may be responsible. The chain uses TRBV5-3 and TRBJ1-1, with D unresolved. TRBV5-3 is an ORF, with its function uncertain. The CDR3 loop spans 15 amino acids. The CDR3 region has the DNA TGTGCCAGCAGCTTGGGCGGGAGTAGAAACACTGAAGCTTTCTTT. Amino acid sequence: CASSLGGSRNTEAFF.

This clonotype was seen a few times. The V and J genes are TRBV7-2 and TRBJ2-5, with 8 positions matching TRBD1. CDR3 size: 14 residues. Germline CDR1 reads SGHTA; CDR2 reads FQGNSA. With V trimmed by 2 bases and J by 5 bases, 4 bases remained unmatched. CDR3 nucleotides: TGTGCCAGCAGCTTACCGCAGGGGGCGGAGACCCAGTACTTC. Translating gives CASSLPQGAETQYF.

V is TRBV19 and J is TRBJ2-3; 7 nucleotides align to TRBD2. The CDR3 contains 15 residues. Germline CDR1 reads LNHDA; CDR2 reads SQIVND (reference sequence). Trimming at V came to 8 bases and at J to 0 bases, leaving 8 bases not matched to a gene. CDR3 residues: CASHASGASTDTQYF. The CDR3 nucleotides read TGTGCCAGTCACGCTAGCGGAGCTAGCACAGATACGCAGTATTTT.

CDR3: CAISDSTSVIRASYNEQFF. CDR3 in DNA: TGTGCCATCAGTGACTCCACTAGCGTAATAAGGGCATCCTACAATGAGCAGTTCTTC. The J gene is TRBJ2-1, the V gene TRBV10-3; 7 nucleotides line up with TRBD2. Germline values: CDR1 ENHRY, CDR2 SYGVKD. The V segment lost 3 bases and the J segment 1 base; nucleotides outside the gene matches: 15. The CDR3 consists of 19 residues.

The chain joins TRBV6-2 or TRBV6-3 to TRBJ2-7; D gene uncertain. V was shortened by 8 bases and J by 6 bases, with 11 bases between the two germline ends. Germline V gene lookup returns CDR1 MNHEY and CDR2 SVGEGT. The CDR3 has 11 residues. CDR3 in amino acids: CASSVGSEQYV. As DNA, the CDR3 is TGTGCCAGCTCGGTCGGCTCCGAGCAGTACGTC.

The chain is built from TRBV28 and TRBJ2-2; 8 bases are shared with TRBD1. Trimming took 8 bases from V and 7 from J; bases not matched to a gene: 9. Germline assignment: CDR1 MDHEN and CDR2 SYDVKM. The length of the CDR3 is 14 residues. The CDR3 sequence: CASVTGAQGGELFF. The CDR3 coding sequence is TGTGCCAGCGTGACAGGGGCGCAGGGCGGGGAGCTGTTTTTT.

This clonotype was found a few times. The V and J genes are TRBV7-2 and TRBJ1-5; D remains unclear. V lost 0 bases, J lost 4 bases, and 7 bases lay in between. Germline CDR1 SGHTA, CDR2 FQGNSA. The CDR3 is 14 residues long. The CDR3 loop reads CASSLARTNQPQHF. CDR3 in DNA: TGTGCCAGCAGCTTAGCCAGAACTAATCAGCCCCAGCATTTT. Full variable domain (rest looked up from reference TRBV7-2 and TRBJ1-5): GAGVSQSPSNKVTEKGKDVELRCDPISGHTALYWYRQSLGQGLEFLIYFQGNSAPDKSGLPSDRFSAERTGGSVSTLTIQRTQQEDSAVYLCASSLARTNQPQHFGDGTRLSIL.

The chain has TRBV11-2 and TRBJ1-6, with unresolved D. Per germline, CDR1 SGHAT and CDR2 FQNNGV. V dropped 5 bases and J dropped 8 bases, with 13 bases sitting between them. CDR3 length: 14 amino acids. CDR3 in amino acids: CASSAQTLDSPLHF. Written as DNA, the CDR3 is TGTGCCAGCAGCGCCCAGACACTTGATTCACCCCTCCACTTT.

The rearrangement joins TRBV19 to TRBJ1-5; 8 nucleotides line up with TRBD1. The CDR3 has 16 residues. J was trimmed by 5 bases and V by 5 bases; bases with no gene match: 11. The germline V gene has CDR1 LNHDA and CDR2 SQIVND (reference sequence). This CDR3 reads CASSQSGQGVDQPQHF. CDR3 in DNA: TGTGCCAGTAGTCAATCTGGACAGGGCGTCGATCAGCCCCAGCATTTT.

This clonotype was counted ten times or more. The CDR3 reads CASLAGRFTDTQYF. For the CDR3, the DNA is TGTGCCAGCTTGGCGGGGAGATTCACAGATACGCAGTATTTT. The gene calls are TRBV7-2 and TRBJ2-3; TRBD2 might be the D (6 bases). Germline V CDR1 and CDR2: SGHTA, FQGNSA. CDR3 size: 14 residues. V lost 8 bases to trimming and J lost 2 bases, with 14 bases between them.

This clonotype came up a few times. The CDR3 bases are TGTGCCAGCAGTTACGGCAGGGCCAATCAGCCCCAGCATTTT. Protein: CASSYGRANQPQHF. The chain has TRBV6-6 and TRBJ1-5; maybe TRBD1 (5 bases). V was shortened by 2 bases and J by 3 bases, with 8 bases between the two germline ends. Germline lookup yields CDR1 MNHNY and CDR2 SVGAGI (reference sequence). There are 14 residues in the CDR3.

This clonotype was counted between two and nine times. The V and J genes are TRBV7-2 and TRBJ2-1; 8 bases match TRBD2. This CDR3 region has 15 residues. Per germline, CDR1 SGHTA and CDR2 FQGNSA. The junction had 8 bases not matched to a gene; V was cut back by 4 bases and J by 6 bases. The CDR3 region has the DNA TGTGCCAGCAGCTACGCCGGGACTAGGCCCAATGAGCAGTTCTTC. This gives the protein CASSYAGTRPNEQFF.

This clonotype was recorded at least ten times. The chain is built from TRBV7-2 and TRBJ2-7; 8 nucleotides agree with TRBD1. V gave up 7 bases and J gave up 3 bases; unmatched junction bases: 11. The CDR3 length is 15 residues. CDR1 is SGHTA and CDR2 is FQGNSA in the germline V gene. The CDR3 sequence is CASTRSGTGLYEQYF. CDR3 coding DNA: TGTGCCAGCACCCGATCCGGGACAGGCCTCTACGAGCAGTACTTC.

The V and J genes are TRBV5-4 and TRBJ2-2; D perhaps matches TRBD2 (5 bases). Germline V lookup: CDR1 SGHNT, CDR2 YYREEE (reference sequence). This CDR3 contains 15 residues. The V end lost 4 bases, the J end lost 0 bases, and 10 bases lay between the germline ends. The CDR3 here is CASSGVLANTGELFF. The CDR3 DNA is TGTGCCAGCAGCGGGGTACTAGCGAACACCGGGGAGCTGTTTTTT.

This clonotype has at least ten counts. The V call is TRBV7-2, the J call TRBJ1-6, with 9 bases identical to TRBD1. CDR3 length: 15 residues. In germline, CDR1 is SGHTA, CDR2 FQGNSA. Germline trimming cut 5 bases from V and 3 bases from J; bases unmatched to any gene: 2. The CDR3 coding sequence is TGTGCCAGCAGCCCGGGACAGGGCTATAATTCACCCCTCCACTTT. Amino acid sequence: CASSPGQGYNSPLHF.

This clonotype was recorded at least ten times. This sequence joins TRBV10-3 and TRBJ1-1; a possible D gene is TRBD1 (6 bases). Germline V CDR1 and CDR2: ENHRY, SYGVKD. V shed 8 bases and J shed 1 base, with 14 bases lying between them. This CDR3 has 14 amino acids. The CDR3 DNA reads TGTGCCATCTCGTCACAGGGACCGAACACTGAAGCTTTCTTT. Protein: CAISSQGPNTEAFF.

The chain is built from TRBV9 and TRBJ2-1; D may match TRBD1 or TRBD2 (5 bases each). The V gene lost 0 bases and the J gene lost 7 bases, with 17 bases spanning the gap. The CDR3 totals 16 residues. Germline assignment: CDR1 SGDLS and CDR2 YYNGEE. The CDR3 reads CASSVAVQGVGNEQFF. CDR3 sequence (DNA): TGTGCCAGCAGCGTAGCTGTCCAGGGAGTGGGGAATGAGCAGTTCTTC.

About this clonotype: A read error is possible here, since a much larger clone lies one base away. This chain uses TRBV7-2 with TRBJ2-3; TRBD2 agrees at 13 bases. The CDR3 sequence is 17 residues long. Germline V gene sequence: CDR1 SGHTA, CDR2 FQGNSA. CDR3 in DNA: TGTGCCAGCAGCTTGATTACTAGCGGGAGGGGTGCAGATACGCAGTCTTTT. The encoded protein is CASSLITSGRGADTQSF.

The chain has TRBV7-2 and TRBJ2-7; D may be TRBD1 or TRBD2 (5 bases each). The germline V gene encodes CDR1 SGHTA and CDR2 FQGNSA. V was pared by 1 base and J by 0 bases, with 10 bases between. There are 15 residues in the CDR3. The chain's CDR3 is CASSLGGALSYEQYF. DNA for the CDR3: TGTGCCAGCAGCTTAGGAGGGGCGCTCTCCTACGAGCAGTACTTC.

J is TRBJ2-5 and V is TRBV7-2; D remains ambiguous. CDR1 and CDR2 from the germline V gene are SGHTA and FQGNSA. Trimming removed 7 bases at V and 2 bases at J, with 14 bases between. The CDR3 consists of 14 residues. CDR3 DNA sequence: TGTGCCAGCACGCGAGGTCCGGCTCAAGAGACCCAGTACTTC. Residues: CASTRGPAQETQYF. Supplemented by reference TRBV7-2 and TRBJ2-5, the full variable domain reads GAGVSQSPSNKVTEKGKDVELRCDPISGHTALYWYRQSLGQGLEFLIYFQGNSAPDKSGLPSDRFSAERTGGSVSTLTIQRTQQEDSAVYLCASTRGPAQETQYFGPGTRLLVL.

The CDR3 sequence: CASSSSGRRGETQYF. The DNA of the CDR3 is TGTGCCAGTAGTAGTAGCGGCAGGCGGGGAGAGACCCAGTACTTC. The genes are TRBV19 and TRBJ2-5; D may be TRBD2 (6 bases). The germline V gene encodes CDR1 LNHDA and CDR2 SQIVND (reference sequence). V lost 4 bases, J lost 4 bases, and 16 bases lay in between. This CDR3 region has 15 residues.

The chain uses TRBV6-2 or TRBV6-3 and TRBJ2-7; D is ambiguous. The germline CDR1 and CDR2 sequences are MNHEY and SVGEGT. The CDR3 is made up of 14 amino acids. V was pared by 3 bases and J by 5 bases, with 14 bases between. The CDR3 region is CASSYQVFADEQYV. The CDR3 nucleotides read TGTGCCAGCAGTTATCAGGTTTTTGCTGACGAGCAGTACGTC.

The chain uses TRBV6-1 and TRBJ2-7; the D call may be TRBD1 or TRBD2 (5 bases each). The CDR3 spans 14 residues. Trimming shortened V by 6 bases and J by 4 bases, and 16 bases separated the two germline ends. Germline CDR1 is MNHNS and CDR2 is SASEGT. The CDR3 sequence: CASRIGPGRYEQYF. CDR3 nucleotides: TGTGCCAGCAGGATTGGCCCGGGGCGGTACGAGCAGTACTTC.

This clonotype was observed a handful of times. The rearrangement uses TRBV20-1 and TRBJ1-2; 8 bases fit TRBD1. Per the germline V gene, CDR1 is DFQATT and CDR2 is SNEGSKA (reference sequence). This CDR3 has 12 amino acids. Losses at the gene ends were 5 bases for V and 4 bases for J; bases not matched to a gene: 3. The CDR3 DNA follows: TGCAGTGCTGTGACAGGGGCCTATGGCTACACCTTC. It encodes CSAVTGAYGYTF.